Listed below are T cell receptor beta chains from one sample, sequenced in a study of response to subunit inactivated influenza vaccine. MiXCR, applied by TCRdb to the RT-PCR reads, yields one record per CDR3 protein. This table has 250,000 to 350,000 distinct CDR3 sequences, about 20% appearing once. This specimen consisted of PBMCs from blood, obtained 21 months after vaccination. These receptor sequences come from a man aged 45 to 75 who received an inactivated influenza vaccine. CDR3s include the opening cysteine and the closing phenylalanine or tryptophan. Fields, in order: D gene, V gene, clone size, J gene, CDR3 DNA, CDR3 protein. D genes are given only for firm matches. The size entry is marked missing in some rows and otherwise reads once, few, many or a size class.

TRBD1	TRBV20-1	.	TRBJ2-5	TGCAGTGCTACGGACAGGGATGAGACCCAGTACTTC	CSATDRDETQYF
TRBD1	TRBV20-1	.	TRBJ2-7	TGCAGTGCTAACCCGGGACAGGGGAACTACGAGCAGTACTTC	CSANPGQGNYEQYF
TRBD1	TRBV11-3	.	TRBJ2-1	TGTGCCAGCAGCCCCCAAGGACGGACAGGTGTGAATGAGCAGTTCTTC	CASSPQGRTGVNEQFF
.	TRBV20-1	.	TRBJ1-5	TGCAGTGCTAGAGATCAGCAGGGATCAGGCCAGCCCCAGCATTTT	CSARDQQGSGQPQHF
.	TRBV3-1	.	TRBJ1-1	TGTGCCAGCAGCCAAGAAGGTTGGCGCGCTTTCTTT	CASSQEGWRAFF
.	TRBV7-9	many	TRBJ1-1	TGTGCCAGCAGCCCTCCGACAGGGAACACTGAAGCTTTCTTT	CASSPPTGNTEAFF
.	TRBV20-1	few	TRBJ1-3	TGCAGTGCTAGAGATGGAAACACCATATATTTT	CSARDGNTIYF
TRBD1	TRBV5-1	many	TRBJ1-6	TGCGCCAGCAGCATCTCGACAGGGACCATTTCTAATTCACCCCTCCACTTT	CASSISTGTISNSPLHF
.	TRBV5-1	.	TRBJ1-1	TGCGCCAGCAGCTTATCAGACATCAACACTGAAGCTTTCTTT	CASSLSDINTEAFF
.	TRBV20-1	few	TRBJ1-4	TGCAGTGCTAGAGAAAAAGCAGGGCGGTTTGAAAAACTGTTTTTT	CSAREKAGRFEKLFF
.	TRBV5-1	few	TRBJ1-1	TGCGCCAGCAGCTTTAGACCAGCGAACACTGAAGCTTTCTTT	CASSFRPANTEAFF
TRBD1	TRBV20-1	few	TRBJ1-4	TGCAGTGCTCCAGGGGGGGCTAATGAAAAACTTTTTTTT	CSAPGGANEKLFF
.	TRBV3-1	.	TRBJ2-3	TGTGCCAGCAGCCAAGAGCTGCGTAGCACAGATACGCAGTATTTT	CASSQELRSTDTQYF
TRBD1	TRBV7-8	many	TRBJ1-5	TGTGCCAGCAGCTGGACAGGGCTCACCGCCAGGGAGCCCCAGCATTTT	CASSWTGLTAREPQHF
.	TRBV30	few	TRBJ1-1	TGTGCCTGGACCCCCGGTAGGGTAAGGACTGAAGCTTTCTTT	CAWTPGRVRTEAFF
TRBD1	TRBV19	few	TRBJ1-2	TGTGCCAGTAGTATAGACTGGACAGGGGATCAGGATGGCTACACCTTC	CASSIDWTGDQDGYTF
.	TRBV6-5	few	TRBJ2-4	TGTGCCAGCAGTTCCCAGGGGTGGCGGAGCATTCAGTACTTC	CASSSQGWRSIQYF
.	TRBV6-1	.	TRBJ2-1	TGTGCCAGCAAGGATTCCCCCCTCGATGAGCAGTTCTTC	CASKDSPLDEQFF
.	TRBV4-1	few	TRBJ2-7	TGCGCCAGCAGCCAAGATAGGTCTGATAGCTCCTACGAGCAGTACTTC	CASSQDRSDSSYEQYF
.	TRBV4-2	.	TRBJ2-2	TGTGCCAGCAGCCAGTACCACACCGGGGAGCTGTTTTTT	CASSQYHTGELFF
.	TRBV4-1	.	TRBJ2-7	TGCGCCAGCAGCCACCTCCGGTCCACAGGGCTCTTTGTTCCCGACGAGCAGTACTTC	CASSHLRSTGLFVPDEQYF
.	TRBV12-3/TRBV12-4	few	TRBJ1-2	TGTGCCAGCAGTTTACGCGGGGAGCATGGCTACACCTTC	CASSLRGEHGYTF
TRBD1	TRBV4-3	medium-sized	TRBJ2-7	TGCGCCAGCAGCCGGGACAGGGACTACGAGCAGTACTTC	CASSRDRDYEQYF
TRBD1	TRBV3-1	many	TRBJ1-1	TGTGCCAGCAGCCCCCAGGGGACAGCGAACACTGAAGCTTTCTTT	CASSPQGTANTEAFF
.	TRBV6-1	.	TRBJ1-3	TGTGCCAGCAGTGAATGGATAGGCGGGCGAAACACCATATATTTT	CASSEWIGGRNTIYF
.	TRBV20-1	few	TRBJ1-1	TGCAGTGCCCCGGGAAATGGAGGGACTGAAGCTTTCTTT	CSAPGNGGTEAFF
.	TRBV15	many	TRBJ1-5	TGTGCCACCAGCAACGCCAGGGTAAATCAGCCCCAGCATTTT	CATSNARVNQPQHF
.	TRBV30	.	TRBJ1-5	TGTGCCTGGAGTAACGGGGAGGGCCAGCCCCAGCATTTT	CAWSNGEGQPQHF